This T cell receptor beta chain derives from a study of blood T cell repertoires in COVID-19. Authors' data handling: Amplifying reference gene primers gave estimates of nucleated cell counts. TCRdb's copy holds only in-frame clones and misses some; the assay was immunoSEQ multiplex PCR. V and J calls and clone size are as listed in that table; D and trimming were resolved from the DNA. The sample gives about 87,000 clones, approximately 71% of which show up once; around 4.2% is in the top ten. This sequence was found in a woman in her 50s with acute or convalescent COVID-19. Source material: peripheral blood.

CDR3 protein: CASSLSSTAYSGNTIYF. The CDR3 bases are TGTGCCAGCAGTTTATCGTCAACAGCTTACTCTGGAAACACCATATATTTT. This rearrangement joins TRBV28 to TRBJ1-3; D call uncertain. This CDR3 contains 17 residues. Trimming left V 1 base short and J 0 bases short, with 13 bases between. The germline CDR1 and CDR2 sequences are MDHEN and SYDVKM. Full variable domain (outside the CDR3, taken from reference TRBV28 and TRBJ1-3): DVKVTQSSRYLVKRTGEKVFLECVQDMDHENMFWYRQDPGLGLRLIYFSYDVKMKEKGDIPEGYSVSREKKERFSLILESASTNQTSMYLCASSLSSTAYSGNTIYFGEGSWLTVV.